The T cell receptor beta chain described here comes from a study of OX40 agonist ivuxolimab in advanced cancers. Study overall: Patients' therapy was ivuxolimab, an antibody that acts as an agonist of OX40 (CD134). One patient with hepatocellular carcinoma and two with cutaneous melanoma, three in all, had partial responses.

Study-level findings and limits: Among T cells, CD8+ cells averaged more expanded clones than CD4+ cells.

TCRdb's copy holds only in-frame clones and misses some; the assay was immunoSEQ multiplex PCR. The data hold around 53,000 clones, with almost 90% observed a single time. Autoimmune disease history or systemic immunosuppression led to patient exclusion. To note about this clone: Its specificity is not known.

This CDR3 has 15 amino acids. CDR1 SNHLY and CDR2 FYNNEI come from the germline V gene. The ends were cut back, 1 base at V and 1 base at J, with 8 bases in the middle. This TCR was sampled from an adult with an advanced solid tumor such as melanoma, head and neck, liver or kidney cancer. The chain uses TRBV2 and TRBJ1-3, with TRBD1 as a possible D gene (5 bases). Here the sequenced sample was CD4+ or CD8+ T cells sorted from blood, taken in a trial of the OX40 agonist ivuxolimab. CDR3 nucleotide sequence: TGTGCCAGCAGTGAAGGGGCAGGGTCTGGAAACACCATATATTTT. Amino acid sequence: CASSEGAGSGNTIYF.